This T cell receptor (beta chain) was documented in a study of neurological immune-mediated disorders. This clonotype was seen ten or more times. The cDNA was synthesized by 5'RACE incorporating 10-nucleotide random UMIs. A single run covered 15-18 subjects with over 160 million TCR-beta sequences. TCRdb processed the 5' RACE reads anew with MiXCR; each CDR3 protein has one entry. The sample has under 90,000 distinct CDR3 sequences, around 9.9% seen once. V lost 3 bases, J lost 7 bases, and 6 bases lay in between. The CDR3 runs to 12 residues. Looked up from germline, CDR1 is MNHEY and CDR2 is SMNVEV (reference sequence). Volunteers attending a blood bank in Maryland, USA, served as healthy controls.

The genes are TRBV27 and TRBJ2-2; D ambiguous. The clonotype comes from a man over 45 in good health. Sequencing used PBMCs. The DNA of the CDR3 is TGTGCCAGCAGTTTCACGGGCGGGGAGCTGTTTTTT. Translating it yields CASSFTGGELFF.